Presented here are 32 T cell receptor beta chains from one specimen sequenced in a study of blood T cell repertoires in COVID-19. Method: immunoSEQ multiplex PCR; TCRdb's copy keeps in-frame clones and lacks some. Of 80,000 to 100,000 clones listed, 78% are singletons. The sample comprised peripheral blood. The receptors come from a human donor in a cohort sampled during active COVID-19.

The chain employs TRBV7-3 and TRBJ2-7; D ambiguous. The CDR3 has 17 residues. V lost 2 bases and J lost 0, with 17 bases in between. CDR1 is SGHTA, CDR2 FQGTGA, per germline. The CDR3 protein is CASSLSPDSPSSYEQYF. The CDR3 DNA is TGTGCCAGCAGCTTATCACCTGACTCCCCCAGCTCCTACGAGCAGTACTTC.

This clone was found once. The V and J genes are TRBV11-3 and TRBJ2-2; 11 nucleotides match TRBD2. The junction had 12 bases not matched to a gene; V was cut back by 1 base and J by 2 bases. This CDR3 contains 20 residues. Germline V gives CDR1 SGHNT, CDR2 YENEEA. In DNA, the CDR3 is TGTGCCAGCAGCTTAGTTCGGCTAGCGGGAGGCAAAACTAACACCGGGGAGCTGTTTTTT. It yields the protein CASSLVRLAGGKTNTGELFF.

V is TRBV6-1 and J is TRBJ1-2, with a tentative D call TRBD1 (5 bases). V was cut by 2 bases and J by 3 bases, with 19 bases left in between. CDR3 length equals 17 residues. Germline V lookup: CDR1 MNHNS, CDR2 SASEGT. The CDR3 bases are TGTGCCAGCAGTGAATGGGCAGGGCGCGCATTTGACTATGGCTACACCTTC. This translates into CASSEWAGRAFDYGYTF.

The chain carries TRBV19 and TRBJ2-1; no reliable D call. The V gene's germline CDR1 is LNHDA and CDR2 SQIVND (reference sequence). Trimming took 1 base from V and 12 from J, leaving 22 bases between them. CDR3 length: 16 amino acids. CDR3 bases: TGTGCCAGTAGTATAGGACTTGAACATGACCCCCATGGGCAGTTCTTC. Amino acids: CASSIGLEHDPHGQFF. Full variable domain (missing parts from reference TRBV19 and TRBJ2-1): DGGITQSPKYLFRKEGQNVTLSCEQNLNHDAMYWYRQDPGQGLRLIYYSQIVNDFQKGDIAEGYSVSREKKESFPLTVTSAQKNPTAFYLCASSIGLEHDPHGQFFGPGTRLTVL.

This rearrangement joins TRBV5-4 to TRBJ1-2, with D maybe TRBD1 (6 bases). This CDR3 region has 13 residues. The V end lost 0 bases, the J end lost 8 bases, and 11 bases lay between the germline ends. The germline CDR1 and CDR2 sequences are SGHNT and YYREEE (reference sequence). Here the CDR3 reads CASSLEAGTGYTF. As DNA, the CDR3 is TGTGCCAGCAGCTTGGAGGCAGGGACAGGCTACACCTTC. Complete variable domain (other parts from reference TRBV5-4 and TRBJ1-2): ETGVTQSPTHLIKTRGQQVTLRCSSQSGHNTVSWYQQALGQGPQFIFQYYREEENGRGNFPPRFSGLQFPNYSSELNVNALELDDSALYLCASSLEAGTGYTFGSGTRLTVV.

The CDR3 sequence: CASSQGTVNLHLNTEAFF. As DNA, the CDR3 is TGTGCCAGCAGCCAGGGGACAGTCAACCTACACTTGAACACTGAAGCTTTCTTT. The gene calls are TRBV4-2 and TRBJ1-1; 7 bases match TRBD1. V was pared by 3 bases and J by 0 bases, with 13 bases of the junction left unmatched. This CDR3 has 18 residues. Germline V gene sequence: CDR1 LGHNA, CDR2 YNFKEQ.

The chain has TRBV7-2 and TRBJ1-2; TRBD1 is a possible D gene (5 bases). The CDR3 has 15 amino acids. The V gene's germline CDR1 is SGHTA and CDR2 FQGNSA. Trimming removed 1 base from V and 3 bases from J, with 12 bases in between. CDR3 region: CASSLEGAAYYGYTF. CDR3 bases: TGTGCCAGCAGCTTAGAAGGGGCCGCTTACTATGGCTACACCTTC. Full variable domain (remainder filled in from reference TRBV7-2 and TRBJ1-2): GAGVSQSPSNKVTEKGKDVELRCDPISGHTALYWYRQSLGQGLEFLIYFQGNSAPDKSGLPSDRFSAERTGGSVSTLTIQRTQQEDSAVYLCASSLEGAAYYGYTFGSGTRLTVV.

The rearrangement uses TRBV2 and TRBJ1-1; TRBD1 agrees at 7 bases. With V trimmed by 10 bases and J by 5 bases, 16 bases remained unmatched. From germline, CDR1 is SNHLY and CDR2 FYNNEI. This CDR3 spans 15 amino acids. The CDR3 region has the DNA TGTGCCACTAGGACCGGGACAGCGGGCTCGACTGAAGCTTTCTTT. Its protein product is CATRTGTAGSTEAFF.

The table lists this clone with a few counts. The rearrangement links TRBV11-2 to TRBJ2-7; TRBD2 matches at 14 bases. Germline trimming cut 8 bases from V and 4 bases from J; bases unmatched to any gene: 13. CDR1 and CDR2 from the germline V gene are SGHAT and FQNNGV. The CDR3 totals 17 residues. This chain's CDR3 is CASRPPGTSGGWYEQYF. CDR3 coding DNA: TGTGCCAGCCGGCCTCCCGGGACTAGCGGGGGATGGTACGAGCAGTACTTC.

The chain joins TRBV15 to TRBJ2-1, with TRBD2 matching 12 bases. J lost 3 bases, V lost 5 bases, and 2 bases had no gene match. The germline V gene encodes CDR1 LNHNV and CDR2 YYDKDF (reference sequence). CDR3 length: 15 residues. Written as DNA, the CDR3 is TGTGCCACCAGCTGGACTAGCGGGATCTACAATGAGCAGTTCTTC. Translating gives CATSWTSGIYNEQFF.

The CDR3 region has the DNA TGTGCCAGCAGCGGCGGGACGGTGAGCTCCTACGAGCAGTACGTC. Its translation is CASSGGTVSSYEQYV. The chain carries TRBV5-5 and TRBJ2-7; possible D gene TRBD2, 6 bases. V was trimmed by 4 bases and J by 0 bases, leaving 14 bases between them. The CDR3 length is 15 residues. The V gene's germline CDR1 is SGHKS and CDR2 YYEKEE (reference sequence).

V usage is TRBV11-3 and J usage is TRBJ2-2, with D perhaps TRBD2 (5 bases). Germline lookup yields CDR1 SGHNT and CDR2 YENEEA. The V and J ends lost 0 bases and 4 bases respectively, with 15 bases between them. There are 17 residues in the CDR3. The CDR3 bases are TGTGCCAGCAGCTTAGATCGGACTGATTTTTTCACCGGGGAGCTGTTTTTT. It codes for CASSLDRTDFFTGELFF.

The V and J genes are TRBV27 and TRBJ2-1, with TRBD2 matching over 9 bases. Germline V gene lookup returns CDR1 MNHEY and CDR2 SMNVEV (reference sequence). With V trimmed by 6 bases and J by 6 bases, 12 bases remained unmatched. The CDR3 sequence is 16 residues long. CDR3 region: CASRWGGGGALNEQFF. The CDR3 nucleotides read TGTGCCAGCAGATGGGGGGGCGGGGGGGCTCTCAATGAGCAGTTCTTC.

There are a few counts of this clone. CDR3 DNA sequence: TGCGCCAGCAGCACCCGACAGGGAGGTAAGCAGCCCCAGCATTTT. Translating it yields CASSTRQGGKQPQHF. The chain has TRBV4-1 and TRBJ1-5; 7 bases are shared with TRBD1. Germline lookup yields CDR1 MGHRA and CDR2 YSYEKL. The length of the CDR3 is 15 residues. The V gene end was trimmed by 5 bases and the J gene end by 7 bases; junction bases not matched to a gene: 11.

The V gene is TRBV18, the J gene TRBJ2-3; D is ambiguous. There are 14 residues in the CDR3. V lost 8 bases and J lost 0, with 12 bases in between. Germline V gene lookup returns CDR1 KGHSH and CDR2 LQKENI. The CDR3 loop is CASLAASSTDTQYF. The DNA of the CDR3 is TGTGCCAGCCTGGCGGCGAGTAGCACAGATACGCAGTATTTT.

The CDR3 nucleotides are TGTGCCAGCTCACCACCGTGGCAGGGGTTAAGCTCCTACAATGAGCAGTTCTTC. As protein: CASSPPWQGLSSYNEQFF. The gene calls are TRBV18 and TRBJ2-1; D perhaps matches TRBD1 (6 bases). The CDR3 covers 18 residues. Germline V gene sequence: CDR1 KGHSH, CDR2 LQKENI. Deletions cut 0 bases from V and 0 bases from J, with 15 bases between.

The V and J genes are TRBV18 and TRBJ2-2; tentative D call: TRBD2 (5 bases). In germline, CDR1 is KGHSH, CDR2 LQKENI. With 1 base removed from V and 4 bases from J, the gap between germline ends came to 10 bases. The length of the CDR3 is 15 residues. CDR3 sequence reads: CASSPRAEGTGELFF. The CDR3 DNA follows: TGTGCCAGCTCACCACGGGCAGAGGGCACCGGGGAGCTGTTTTTT. The whole variable domain, remainder taken from reference TRBV18 and TRBJ2-2, is NAGVMQNPRHLVRRRGQEARLRCSPMKGHSHVYWYRQLPEEGLKFMVYLQKENIIDESGMPKERFSAEFPKEGPSILRIQQVVRGDSAAYFCASSPRAEGTGELFFGEGSRLTVL.

V usage is TRBV19 and J usage is TRBJ2-3; D remains ambiguous. Deletions cut 5 bases from V and 4 bases from J, with 10 bases between. In germline, CDR1 is LNHDA, CDR2 SQIVND (reference sequence). The CDR3 contains 13 residues. In nucleotides, the CDR3 is TGTGCCAGTAGTGGCCGAGGCGCAGATACGCAGTATTTT. This translates into CASSGRGADTQYF.

The J gene is TRBJ1-1, the V gene TRBV2, with D perhaps TRBD1 (6 bases). Germline CDR1 is SNHLY and CDR2 is FYNNEI. Trimming removed 5 bases at V and 5 bases at J, with 15 bases between. The length of the CDR3 is 14 residues. The CDR3 sequence: CASSWGQLGTEAFF. The CDR3 DNA follows: TGTGCCAGCAGTTGGGGGCAGCTGGGTACTGAAGCTTTCTTT. Supplemented by reference TRBV2 and TRBJ1-1, the full variable domain reads EPEVTQTPSHQVTQMGQEVILRCVPISNHLYFYWYRQILGQKVEFLVSFYNNEISEKSEIFDDQFSVERPDGSNFTLKIRSTKLEDSAMYFCASSWGQLGTEAFFGQGTRLTVV.

This chain joins TRBV9 and TRBJ1-2, with 8 bases matching TRBD1. Germline V gene lookup returns CDR1 SGDLS and CDR2 YYNGEE. The CDR3 has 14 residues. Trimming removed 4 bases from V and 8 bases from J; junction bases left unmatched: 10. As DNA, the CDR3 is TGTGCCAGCAGCCCGCAGGGGGCTACGGGGGGCTACACCTTC. Protein: CASSPQGATGGYTF.

The rearrangement uses TRBV5-4 and TRBJ2-3; no reliable D call. V was trimmed by 5 bases and J by 0 bases, leaving 13 bases between them. The V gene's germline CDR1 is SGHNT and CDR2 YYREEE (reference sequence). This CDR3 has 15 residues. The CDR3 sequence is CASRPMATSTDTQYF. CDR3 nucleotide sequence: TGTGCCAGCAGACCCATGGCGACTAGCACAGATACGCAGTATTTT.

J is TRBJ1-2 and V is TRBV2; D is unclear. Germline V lookup: CDR1 SNHLY, CDR2 FYNNEI. V was shortened by 6 bases and J by 0 bases, with 17 bases between the two germline ends. The CDR3 loop spans 16 amino acids. The CDR3 DNA reads TGTGCCAGCAGATCACCATCCTCGGCGGCTAACTATGGCTACACCTTC. Its translation is CASRSPSSAANYGYTF. Using reference TRBV2 and TRBJ1-2 for the parts outside the CDR3, the full variable domain is EPEVTQTPSHQVTQMGQEVILRCVPISNHLYFYWYRQILGQKVEFLVSFYNNEISEKSEIFDDQFSVERPDGSNFTLKIRSTKLEDSAMYFCASRSPSSAANYGYTFGSGTRLTVV.

The V gene is TRBV7-9, the J gene TRBJ2-1; 8 bases are shared with TRBD2. CDR3 size: 16 residues. V dropped 0 bases and J dropped 4; count of bases not matched to a gene: 5. Germline V gene sequence: CDR1 SEHNR, CDR2 FQNEAQ (reference sequence). The CDR3 here is CASSLAGSGAYNEQFF. The CDR3 DNA sequence: TGTGCCAGCAGCTTAGCAGGTAGCGGGGCGTACAATGAGCAGTTCTTC.

This clone was picked up a small number of times. The chain links TRBV6-5 to TRBJ1-3, with a possible D match to TRBD1 (6 bases). Germline CDR1 and CDR2: MNHEY and SVGAGI. The CDR3 loop spans 14 amino acids. Trimming removed 8 bases from V and 6 bases from J, with 17 bases in between. The CDR3 reads CASRREQGVNTIYF. As DNA, the CDR3 is TGTGCCAGCCGACGGGAACAGGGAGTAAACACCATATATTTT.

This chain connects TRBV29-1 to TRBJ1-1, with 7 positions matching TRBD1. V lost 7 bases to trimming and J lost 1 base; unmatched junction nucleotides: 9. Germline CDR1 and CDR2: SQVTM and ANQGSEA. This CDR3 comprises 14 residues. DNA of the CDR3: TGCAGCGGGGAACCGGGACAGCAGAACACTGAAGCTTTCTTT. This encodes CSGEPGQQNTEAFF.

The chain is built from TRBV5-6 and TRBJ2-7; TRBD1 aligns across 8 bases. V dropped 4 bases and J dropped 3; count of bases not matched to a gene: 9. The CDR3 has 15 amino acids. CDR1 and CDR2 (germline): SGHDT, YYEEEE. The CDR3 sequence: CASSTAGTGYYEQYF. The CDR3 DNA is TGTGCCAGCAGCACCGCCGGGACAGGATACTACGAGCAGTACTTC.

V and J are TRBV5-1 and TRBJ1-1, with D perhaps TRBD1 (6 bases). CDR1 SGHRS and CDR2 YFSETQ come from the germline V gene. Deletions cut 0 bases from V and 1 base from J, with 13 bases between. The CDR3 runs 16 residues. The CDR3 bases are TGCGCCAGCAGCTTGGTTTTGGGACAAACGAACACTGAAGCTTTCTTT. Amino acid sequence: CASSLVLGQTNTEAFF.

The gene calls are TRBV5-1 and TRBJ2-2; the match to TRBD1 covers 7 bases. CDR1 and CDR2 (germline): SGHRS, YFSETQ. The CDR3 consists of 15 residues. V lost 4 bases and J lost 1; bases outside the gene matches: 4. The CDR3 bases are TGCGCCAGCAGCCCTAGGGGGCTGAACACCGGGGAGCTGTTTTTT. As protein: CASSPRGLNTGELFF. Based on the CDR3 plus reference TRBV5-1 and TRBJ2-2, the full variable domain is KAGVTQTPRYLIKTRGQQVTLSCSPISGHRSVSWYQQTPGQGLQFLFEYFSETQRNKGNFPGRFSGRQFSNSRSEMNVSTLELGDSALYLCASSPRGLNTGELFFGEGSRLTVL.

V and J are TRBV19 and TRBJ2-7, with TRBD1 identical over 7 bases. The CDR3 spans 15 residues. The V and J ends lost 3 bases and 3 bases, in that order; junction bases with no gene match: 8. Germline assignment: CDR1 LNHDA and CDR2 SQIVND (reference sequence). CDR3 amino acids: CASSMTGIALYEQYF. CDR3 coding DNA: TGTGCCAGTAGTATGACAGGGATCGCCCTCTACGAGCAGTACTTC.

In its sample, this clone was seen once. The chain joins TRBV25-1 to TRBJ2-2; unclear D gene. CDR3 length: 13 residues. Germline V gene data show CDR1 as MGHDK and CDR2 as SYGVNS. The V and J ends lost 4 bases and 5 bases respectively, with 8 bases between them. The CDR3 DNA sequence: TGTGCCAGCAGTGCCCGGGTGACCGGGGAGCTGTTTTTT. It is translated as CASSARVTGELFF. Together with reference TRBV25-1 and TRBJ2-2, the CDR3 gives the full variable domain: EADIYQTPRYLVIGTGKKITLECSQTMGHDKMYWYQQDPGMELHLIHYSYGVNSTEKGDLSSESTVSRIRTEHFPLTLESARPSHTSQYLCASSARVTGELFFGEGSRLTVL.

The chain couples TRBV19 to TRBJ2-6, with D possibly matching TRBD1 (6 bases). CDR1 LNHDA and CDR2 SQIVND come from the germline V gene (reference sequence). This CDR3 is 18 amino acids long. Trimming stripped 5 bases from V and 0 bases from J, with 17 bases between. CDR3 bases: TGTGCCAGTAGTCTTTTCTCGACAGGCAGCTCTGGGGCCAACGTCCTGACTTTC. It is translated as CASSLFSTGSSGANVLTF.

The V call is TRBV6-5, the J call TRBJ2-2; a possible D gene is TRBD1 (7 bases). Looked up from germline, CDR1 is MNHEY and CDR2 is SVGAGI. Trimming removed 8 bases at V and 6 bases at J, with 13 bases between. The CDR3 consists of 13 residues. DNA of the CDR3: TGTGCCAGCGGCAGGGGGGTCCCCGGGGAGCTGTTTTTT. Amino acid sequence: CASGRGVPGELFF.